This paragraph covers one T cell receptor (beta chain) sequence. Its antigen is as yet unknown. This CDR3 is 21 amino acids long. CDR1 and CDR2 from the germline V gene are WSHSY and SAAADI. This specimen belongs to a study of T cells expressing NK-cell markers. Across the whole study: Underlying the TCR beta repertoires were sorted CD3+CD56+NKG2C+, CD3+CD56+NKG2C- and CD3+CD56-NKG2C+ T cells. Seven of the eight sequenced donors were classified as HCMV-seropositive, and one was classified as seronegative. Study-wide findings and caveats: Also leading the CD3+CD56-NKG2C+ fraction in a handful of donors were these clonotypes. About 1.0-8% of CD8+ T cells in about 6 donors belonged to dominant NKG2C+ clonotypes.

TCRdb reprocessed the 5' RACE reads, with one entry per CDR3 protein and no DNA. This repertoire includes about 21,000 distinct CDR3 sequences. Material: blood T cells: a sorted CD56 or NKG2C T cell subset, CD4+ or CD8+ T cells, or bulk PBMC T cells (not recorded which). This receptor was obtained from a man aged 18 to 69 in good health. The J gene is TRBJ2-3, the V gene TRBV10-2; with no DNA, the TCRdb D assignment of TRBD1 cannot be verified. The CDR3 sequence is CASSELTTGSLWGIVQDTQYF.